This TCR beta chain was retrieved from a study of T cell changes during pregnancy in multiple sclerosis. V lost 3 bases and J lost 5, with 16 bases in between. CDR3 length: 15 residues. CDR1 MDHEN and CDR2 SYDVKM come from the germline V gene. Repertoires were generated with immunoSEQ multiplex PCR, while TCRdb's copy carries only in-frame clones and drops some. The top ten hold roughly 0.68% of the sample, which has roughly 22,000 clones, about 89% seen once. This specimen was CD4+ T cells from peripheral blood mononuclear cells, taken after pregnancy. The TCR originated in a female donor in good health, enrolled as a control in a pregnancy study. This chain connects TRBV28 to TRBJ1-2; D may be TRBD1 (6 bases). CDR3 sequence: CASSFPNRDVYGYTF. CDR3 coding DNA: TGTGCCAGCAGTTTCCCCAACAGGGATGTTTATGGCTACACCTTC.